The sequence of this T cell receptor (beta chain) was determined in a study of vaccination and CD4 T cells after COVID-19. From germline, CDR1 is MNHEY and CDR2 SVGAGI. V was clipped by 4 bases and J by 6 bases; unmatched bases: 5. The CDR3 length is 14 residues. Comments on this clonotype: What it binds is not known.

Cultured CD4+ T-cell DNA underwent Oncomine TCR Beta short-read sequencing. A single record per CDR3 protein comes from TCRdb applying MiXCR to the PCR reads. The sample has 15,000 or so distinct CDR3 sequences; about 46% are singletons. Treatment specified: roughly 10-day PBMC culture with coronavirus spike peptide pools or control peptides (ViraFEST assay). Sequenced material: CD4+ T cells from blood, cultured in vitro. The receptor was derived from a human donor who had recovered from COVID-19. The V call is TRBV6-5, the J call TRBJ1-1; 10 bases align to TRBD1. CDR3 residues: CASSSDRGKAEAFF. CDR3 DNA sequence: TGTGCCAGCAGTTCGGACAGGGGGAAGGCTGAAGCTTTCTTT.